These T cell receptor beta chains were read from a single sample in a study of cytomegalovirus exposure and HLA in healthy donors. Method: immunoSEQ multiplex PCR; TCRdb's copy keeps in-frame clones and lacks some. This table has around 140,000 clones, over 75% appearing once. The sequenced sample consisted of PBMCs. All receptors derive from a male donor in good health and CMV-seropositive. Both conserved end residues are part of each CDR3.

V: TRBV9; CDR3: CASSRTGGRYGANVLTF
V: TRBV18; CDR3: CASSLRTAEAFF
V: TRBV5-1; CDR3: CASSLGDRGRGETQYF
V: TRBV14; CDR3: CASSQILQGAVTF
V: TRBV28; CDR3: CASSGDRVYNEQFF
V: TRBV7-2; CDR3: CASSLATGGWTFF
V: TRBV28; CDR3: CASSPGQGTYEQYF
V: TRBV30; CDR3: CAWSATRGGRLFF
V: TRBV28; CDR3: CASSTQGVVDEQYF
V: TRBV27; CDR3: CASRRTDSYNEQFF
V: TRBV6-4; CDR3: CASSGDSETHGYTF
V: TRBV15; CDR3: CATSTRSGANGLTF
V: TRBV15; CDR3: CATSRPTSGSGYEQYF
V: TRBV6-1; CDR3: CASSVWRGGQETQYF
V: TRBV9; CDR3: CASSALLTGGFQYF
V: TRBV20-1; CDR3: CSVSAGEQFF
V: TRBV7-2; CDR3: CASSQTGTTTANTGELFF
V: TRBV5-1; CDR3: CASSLAGGRITDTQYF
V: TRBV5-4; CDR3: CASSHSGRGDEQYF
V: TRBV5-1; CDR3: CASSLVSRNYEQYF
V: TRBV15; CDR3: CATSRQGTGANVLTF
V: TRBV27; CDR3: CASSQIAREQFF
V: TRBV5-6; CDR3: CASSLRTGYTEAFF
V: TRBV5-6; CDR3: CASSLDTTGADTQYF
V: TRBV5-4; CDR3: CASSYGTEETQYF
V: TRBV2; CDR3: CASSDRARETQYF
V: TRBV5-7; CDR3: CASSNGQGEGEKLFF
V: TRBV28; CDR3: CASRTGGPSTDTQYF
V: TRBV6-5; CDR3: CASNPQGANTEAFF
V: TRBV1; CDR3: CTSSHQGLSQPQHF
V: TRBV10-3; CDR3: CAISGQGLGTEAFF
V: TRBV5-1; CDR3: CASSLGGRSSYNEQFF
V: TRBV11-3; CDR3: CASSLGQGNTGELFF
V: TRBV6-4; CDR3: CASSAGTSGGTDTQYF
V: TRBV27; CDR3: CATSVRTGNEQFF
V: TRBV7-9; CDR3: CASSRGGISYNEQFF
V: TRBV10-3; CDR3: CAISERGAETQYF
V: TRBV7-2; CDR3: CASSLELAGGSEQFF
V: TRBV6-5; CDR3: CASSYSPSGATDTQYF